This T cell receptor beta chain originates from a study of blood T cell repertoires in COVID-19. The germline gives CDR1 SNHLY, CDR2 FYNNEI. This CDR3 has 13 residues. The ends were cut back, 3 bases at V and 4 bases at J, with 9 bases in the middle. Original methodology: Reference gene primer amplification gave nucleated cell count estimates. Produced via immunoSEQ multiplex PCR; TCRdb's table is partial and in-frame only. From that table come the V and J calls and clone size; the DNA was used to work out D and trimming. This sample carries around 220,000 clones, more than 65% of them seen once, and the ten largest clones take about 4%.

This clonotype originated in a woman aged 40 to 50 with active or convalescent COVID-19. The V gene is TRBV2, the J gene TRBJ1-2; no clear D. The specimen sequenced was peripheral blood. The CDR3, as DNA: TGTGCCAGCAGTGAGGCAGATCGCTATGGCTACACCTTC. Its translation: CASSEADRYGYTF.